This T cell receptor beta chain was identified during a study of spatial heterogeneity in lung cancer. Time point of the sample: sample taken at primary tumor resection. One entry per CDR3 protein results from TCRdb running MiXCR on the 5' RACE reads. The sample has just under 95,000 distinct CDR3 sequences, less than 15% seen once. This clonotype was seen more than once but under ten times. Germline V lookup: CDR1 SGDLS, CDR2 YYNGEE. Between the trimmed V and J ends, which lost 2 bases and 6 bases, there was a span of 2 bases. This CDR3 region has 10 residues. The clonotype was recovered from a male donor with early-stage non-small cell lung cancer. This sequence joins TRBV9 and TRBJ2-5; D is unclear. This specimen consisted of PBMCs, obtained at surgery. In DNA form, the CDR3 reads TGTGCCAGCAGCGTCAAGACCCAGTACTTC. Translated, it gives CASSVKTQYF.